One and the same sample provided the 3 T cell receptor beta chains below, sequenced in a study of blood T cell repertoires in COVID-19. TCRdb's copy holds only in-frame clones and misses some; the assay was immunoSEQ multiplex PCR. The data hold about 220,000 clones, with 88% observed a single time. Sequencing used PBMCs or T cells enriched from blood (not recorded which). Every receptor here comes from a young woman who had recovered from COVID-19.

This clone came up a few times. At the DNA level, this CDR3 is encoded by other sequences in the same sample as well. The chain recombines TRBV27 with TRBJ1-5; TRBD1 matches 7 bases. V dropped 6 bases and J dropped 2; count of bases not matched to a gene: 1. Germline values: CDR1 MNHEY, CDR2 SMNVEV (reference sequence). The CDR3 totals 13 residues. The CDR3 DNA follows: TGTGCCAGCAGCGACAGGGGCAATCAGCCCCAGCATTTT. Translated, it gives CASSDRGNQPQHF.

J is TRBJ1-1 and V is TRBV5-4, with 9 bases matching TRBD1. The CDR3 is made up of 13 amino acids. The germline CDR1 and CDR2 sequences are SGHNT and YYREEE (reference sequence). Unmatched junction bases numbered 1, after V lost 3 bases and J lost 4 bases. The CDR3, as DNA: TGTGCCAGCAGCTCGGACAGGGGCACTGAAGCTTTCTTT. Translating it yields CASSSDRGTEAFF.

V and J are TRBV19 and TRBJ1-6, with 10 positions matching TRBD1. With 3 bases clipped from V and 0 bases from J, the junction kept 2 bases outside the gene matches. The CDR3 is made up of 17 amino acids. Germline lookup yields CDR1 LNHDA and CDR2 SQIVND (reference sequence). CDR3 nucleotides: TGTGCCAGTAGTATTCGGACAGGGGGCTCCTATAATTCACCCCTCCACTTT. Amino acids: CASSIRTGGSYNSPLHF.